This T cell receptor beta chain appears in the sequencing data of a study of shared clonotypes between healthy human individuals. Deep level was the assay's run setting. The table came from immunoSEQ multiplex PCR; TCRdb's copy has only in-frame clones and leaves some out. Here the sample spans about 960,000 clones, roughly 72% being singletons. On this clone itself: The same CDR3 is also encoded by other DNA sequences in this sample.

This CDR3 comprises 15 residues. The germline V gene has CDR1 SGHRS and CDR2 YFSETQ. The trim removed 0 bases at V and 4 bases at J, leaving 4 bases unmatched. The chain couples TRBV5-1 to TRBJ1-3; 7 nucleotides agree with TRBD1. What was sequenced was memory CD4+ T cells sorted from blood. Documented subset: CD45RA-negative fraction. The source of this sequence is a man aged 18 to 30 in good health. Written as DNA, the CDR3 is TGCGCCAGCAGCTTGGAGGGGGCGCAAGGAAACACCATATATTTT. This codes for CASSLEGAQGNTIYF. Full variable domain (missing parts from reference TRBV5-1 and TRBJ1-3): KAGVTQTPRYLIKTRGQQVTLSCSPISGHRSVSWYQQTPGQGLQFLFEYFSETQRNKGNFPGRFSGRQFSNSRSEMNVSTLELGDSALYLCASSLEGAQGNTIYFGEGSWLTVV.